This TCR beta chain was found in a study of cytomegalovirus exposure and HLA in healthy donors. Study-level points and caveats: Listed as cytomegalovirus-associated were roughly 180 TCR beta chains. It was reportedly the case that the classifier diagnosed cytomegalovirus status with high specificity and sensitivity.

Assay: immunoSEQ multiplex PCR; the TCRdb copy retains only in-frame clones and omits some. The sample comprises fewer than 150,000 clones, approximately 90% of which are singletons, and 1.5% to 2% rests with the top ten. A note on this clone: Its target is unknown.

The source of this sequence is a man between 18 and 35 years old in good health and CMV-seronegative. Sequencing input: PBMCs.

The CDR3 spells CASSQRPGELFF. The CDR3 nucleotides are TGCGCCAGCAGCCAACGTCCCGGGGAGCTGTTTTTT. V usage is TRBV4-3 and J usage is TRBJ2-2; no firm D call. The CDR3 runs to 12 residues. Looked up from germline, CDR1 is LGHNA and CDR2 is YSLEER. V lost 2 bases and J lost 6, with 4 bases in between.